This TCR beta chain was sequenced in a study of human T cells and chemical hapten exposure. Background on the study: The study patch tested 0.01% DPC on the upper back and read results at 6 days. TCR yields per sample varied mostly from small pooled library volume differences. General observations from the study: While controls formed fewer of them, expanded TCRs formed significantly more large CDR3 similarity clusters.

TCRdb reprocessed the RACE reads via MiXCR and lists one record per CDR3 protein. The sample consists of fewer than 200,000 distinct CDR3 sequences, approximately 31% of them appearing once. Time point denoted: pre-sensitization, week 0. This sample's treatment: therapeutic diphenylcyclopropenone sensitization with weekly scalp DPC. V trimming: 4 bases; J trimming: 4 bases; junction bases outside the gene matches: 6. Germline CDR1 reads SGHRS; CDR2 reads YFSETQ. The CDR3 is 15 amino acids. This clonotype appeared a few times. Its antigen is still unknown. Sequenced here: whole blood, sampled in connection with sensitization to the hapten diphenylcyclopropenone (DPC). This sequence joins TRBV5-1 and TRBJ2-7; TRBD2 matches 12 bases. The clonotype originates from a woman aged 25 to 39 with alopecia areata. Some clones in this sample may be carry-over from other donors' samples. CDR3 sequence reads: CASSGGTSGPYEQYF. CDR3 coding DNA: TGCGCCAGCAGCGGGGGGACTAGCGGGCCGTACGAGCAGTACTTC.